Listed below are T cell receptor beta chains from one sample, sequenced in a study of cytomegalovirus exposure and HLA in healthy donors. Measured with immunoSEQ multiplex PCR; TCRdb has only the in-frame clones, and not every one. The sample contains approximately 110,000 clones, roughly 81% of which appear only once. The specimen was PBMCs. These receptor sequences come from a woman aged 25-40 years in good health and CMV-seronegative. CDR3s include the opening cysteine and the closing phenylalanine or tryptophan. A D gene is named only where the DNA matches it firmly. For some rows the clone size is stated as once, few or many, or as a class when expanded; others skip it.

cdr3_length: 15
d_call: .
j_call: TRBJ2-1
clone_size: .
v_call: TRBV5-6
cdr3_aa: CASSREGRGTMRQFF
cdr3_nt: TGTGCCAGCAGCCGAGAAGGCAGGGGTACAATGAGGCAGTTCTTC

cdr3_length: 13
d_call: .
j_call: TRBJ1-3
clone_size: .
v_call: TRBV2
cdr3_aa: CASSPGSGNTIYF
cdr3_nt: TGTGCCAGCAGTCCAGGCTCTGGAAACACCATATATTTT

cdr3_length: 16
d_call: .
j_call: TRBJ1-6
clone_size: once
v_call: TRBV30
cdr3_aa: CAWSSPGGANNSPLHF
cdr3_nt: TGTGCCTGGAGTTCCCCGGGAGGGGCGAATAATTCACCCCTCCACTTT

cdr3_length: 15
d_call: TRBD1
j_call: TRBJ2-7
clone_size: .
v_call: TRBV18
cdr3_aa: CASSPETGGNYEQYF
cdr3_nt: TGTGCCAGCTCACCCGAGACAGGGGGAAACTACGAGCAGTACTTC

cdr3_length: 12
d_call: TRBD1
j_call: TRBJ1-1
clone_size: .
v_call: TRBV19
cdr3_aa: CASRGQGTEAFF
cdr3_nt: TGTGCCAGTAGGGGACAGGGGACTGAAGCTTTCTTT

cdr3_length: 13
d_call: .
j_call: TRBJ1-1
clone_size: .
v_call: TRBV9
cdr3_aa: CASSVAGHTEAFF
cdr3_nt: TGTGCCAGCAGCGTAGCTGGCCACACTGAAGCTTTCTTT

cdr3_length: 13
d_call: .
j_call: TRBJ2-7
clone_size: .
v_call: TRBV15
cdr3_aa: CATSSFPSYEQYF
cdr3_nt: TGTGCCACCAGCAGCTTCCCGTCCTACGAGCAGTACTTC

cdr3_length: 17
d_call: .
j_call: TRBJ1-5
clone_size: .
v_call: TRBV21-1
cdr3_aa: CASSKSVGGMKDQPQHF
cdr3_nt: TGTGCCAGCAGCAAATCCGTGGGGGGGATGAAAGATCAGCCCCAGCATTTT

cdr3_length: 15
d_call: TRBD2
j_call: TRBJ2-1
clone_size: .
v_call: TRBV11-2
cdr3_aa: CASSPRAGISLEQFF
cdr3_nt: TGTGCCAGCAGCCCCCGAGCGGGAATATCCCTTGAGCAGTTCTTC

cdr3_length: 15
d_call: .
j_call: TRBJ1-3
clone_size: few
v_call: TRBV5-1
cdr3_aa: CASSLASDSGNTIYF
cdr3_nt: TGCGCCAGCAGCTTGGCCTCAGATTCTGGAAACACCATATATTTT

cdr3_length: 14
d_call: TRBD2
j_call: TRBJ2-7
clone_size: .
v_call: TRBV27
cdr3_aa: CASSRLAGDYEQYF
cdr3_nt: TGTGCCAGCAGTCGTCTAGCGGGTGACTACGAGCAGTACTTC

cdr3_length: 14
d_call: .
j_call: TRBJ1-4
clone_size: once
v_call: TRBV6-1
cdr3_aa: CASSERGLSEKLFF
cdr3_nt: TGTGCCAGCTCCGAGCGGGGGCTAAGTGAAAAACTGTTTTTT

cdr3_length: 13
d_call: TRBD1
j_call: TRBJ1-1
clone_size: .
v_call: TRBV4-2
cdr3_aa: CASSQGQGTEAFF
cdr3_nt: TGTGCCAGCAGCCAGGGACAGGGCACTGAAGCTTTCTTT

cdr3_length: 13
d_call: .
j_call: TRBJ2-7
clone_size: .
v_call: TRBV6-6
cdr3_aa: CASSPPGYYEQYF
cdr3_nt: TGTGCCAGCAGTCCCCCAGGGTACTACGAGCAGTACTTC

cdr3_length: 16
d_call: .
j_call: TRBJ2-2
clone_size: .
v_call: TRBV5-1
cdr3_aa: CASSTSRGLNTGELFF
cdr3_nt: TGCGCCAGCAGCACGTCCCGAGGTTTAAACACCGGGGAGCTGTTTTTT

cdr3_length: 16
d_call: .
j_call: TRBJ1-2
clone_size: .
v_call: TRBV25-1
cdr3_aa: CASTYHGGPEGYGYTF
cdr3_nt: TGTGCCAGCACTTACCATGGGGGACCGGAGGGCTATGGCTACACCTTC

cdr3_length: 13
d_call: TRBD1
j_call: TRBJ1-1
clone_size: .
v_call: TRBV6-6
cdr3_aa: CASSSVGQVEAFF
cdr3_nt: TGTGCCAGCAGCTCAGTAGGACAGGTAGAAGCTTTCTTT

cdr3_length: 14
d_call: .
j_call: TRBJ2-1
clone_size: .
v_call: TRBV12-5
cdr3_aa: CASGLTPQYNEQFF
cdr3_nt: TGTGCTAGTGGTTTGACCCCTCAGTACAATGAGCAGTTCTTC

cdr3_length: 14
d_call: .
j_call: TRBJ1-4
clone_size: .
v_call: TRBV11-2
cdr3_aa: CASSHLSGNEKLFF
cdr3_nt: TGTGCCAGCAGCCACCTCTCCGGTAATGAAAAACTGTTTTTT

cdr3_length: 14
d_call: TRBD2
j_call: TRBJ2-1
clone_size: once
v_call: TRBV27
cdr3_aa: CASRRVAGPNEQFF
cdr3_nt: TGTGCCAGCAGAAGGGTAGCGGGGCCCAATGAGCAGTTCTTC

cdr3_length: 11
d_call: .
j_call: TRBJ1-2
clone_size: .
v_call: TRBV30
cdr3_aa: CAWSVLYGYTF
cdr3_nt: TGTGCCTGGAGTGTACTATATGGCTACACCTTC

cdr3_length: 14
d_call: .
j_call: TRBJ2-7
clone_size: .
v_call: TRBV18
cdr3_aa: CASSLSGGPYEQYF
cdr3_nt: TGTGCCAGCTCTCTTAGCGGAGGCCCCTACGAGCAGTACTTC

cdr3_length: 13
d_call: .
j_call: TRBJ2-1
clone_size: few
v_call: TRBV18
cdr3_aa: CASSHERYNEQFF
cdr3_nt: TGTGCCAGCTCACACGAGAGATACAATGAGCAGTTCTTC

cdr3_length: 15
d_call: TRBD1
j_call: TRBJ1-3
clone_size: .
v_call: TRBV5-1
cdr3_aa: CASRTGLGAGNTIYF
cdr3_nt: TGCGCCAGCAGGACAGGGTTGGGCGCTGGAAACACCATATATTTT

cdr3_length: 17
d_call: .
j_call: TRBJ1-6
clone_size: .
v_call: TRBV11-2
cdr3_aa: CASRLESQISYNSPLHF
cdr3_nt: TGTGCCAGCAGACTAGAGAGCCAAATCTCCTATAATTCACCCCTCCACTTT

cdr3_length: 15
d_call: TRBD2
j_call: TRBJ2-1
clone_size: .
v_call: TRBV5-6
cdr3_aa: CASSLVGTSVNEQFF
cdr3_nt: TGTGCCAGCAGCTTGGTAGGGACTAGCGTCAATGAGCAGTTCTTC

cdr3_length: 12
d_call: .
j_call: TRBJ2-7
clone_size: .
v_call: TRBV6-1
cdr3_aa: CASSGDTMEQYF
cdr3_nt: TGTGCCAGCAGCGGGGACACGATGGAGCAGTACTTC

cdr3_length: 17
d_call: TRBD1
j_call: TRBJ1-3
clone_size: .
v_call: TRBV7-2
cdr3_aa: CASSLYIGQGARNTIYF
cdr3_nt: TGTGCCAGCAGCTTATATATCGGGCAGGGGGCTCGAAACACCATATATTTT

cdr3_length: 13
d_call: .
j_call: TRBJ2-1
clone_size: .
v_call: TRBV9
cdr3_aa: CAMGTGDYNEQFF
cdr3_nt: TGTGCCATGGGGACGGGGGATTACAATGAGCAGTTCTTC

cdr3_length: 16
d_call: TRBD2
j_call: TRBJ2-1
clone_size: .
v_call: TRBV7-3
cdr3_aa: CASSLGTSGSGNEQFF
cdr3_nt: TGTGCCAGCAGCCTTGGGACTAGCGGGAGTGGGAATGAGCAGTTCTTC

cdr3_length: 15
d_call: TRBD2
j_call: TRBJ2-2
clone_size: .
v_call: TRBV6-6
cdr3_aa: CASSGVSPGGGELFF
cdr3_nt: TGTGCCAGCAGTGGGGTTTCTCCGGGGGGCGGGGAGCTGTTTTTT

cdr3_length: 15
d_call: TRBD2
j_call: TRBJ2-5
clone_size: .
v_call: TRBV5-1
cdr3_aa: CASSLGGGVGETQYF
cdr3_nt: TGCGCCAGCAGCTTGGGCGGGGGGGTAGGAGAGACCCAGTACTTC

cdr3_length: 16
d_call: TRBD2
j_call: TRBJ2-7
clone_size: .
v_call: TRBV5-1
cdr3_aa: CASSLNRLAGGREQYF
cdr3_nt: TGCGCCAGCAGCTTGAATAGACTAGCGGGAGGGCGGGAGCAGTACTTC

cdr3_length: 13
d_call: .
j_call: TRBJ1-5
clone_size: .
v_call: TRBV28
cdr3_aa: CATRTVYTQPQHF
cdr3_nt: TGTGCCACCCGGACAGTTTACACTCAGCCCCAGCATTTT

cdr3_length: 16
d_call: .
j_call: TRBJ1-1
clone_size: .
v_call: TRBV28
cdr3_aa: CASSPPTGVSRVKAFF
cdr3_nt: TGTGCCAGCAGTCCCCCTACGGGGGTTTCGAGGGTTAAAGCTTTCTTT

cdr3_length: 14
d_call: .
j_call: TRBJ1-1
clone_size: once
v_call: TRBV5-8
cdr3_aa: CASSLLGLSTEAFF
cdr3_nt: TGTGCCAGCAGCTTGTTGGGCCTGAGCACTGAAGCTTTCTTT

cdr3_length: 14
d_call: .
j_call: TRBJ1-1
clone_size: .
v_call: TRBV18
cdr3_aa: CASSPEALNTEAFF
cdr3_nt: TGTGCCAGCTCACCAGAGGCTCTCAACACTGAAGCTTTCTTT

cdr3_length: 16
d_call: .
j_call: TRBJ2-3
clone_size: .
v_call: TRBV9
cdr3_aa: CASSASLLVRTDTQYF
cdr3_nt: TGTGCCAGCAGCGCCTCCTTACTAGTGCGCACAGATACGCAGTATTTT

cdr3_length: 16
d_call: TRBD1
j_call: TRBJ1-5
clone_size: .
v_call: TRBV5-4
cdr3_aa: CASSLGGPAGGQPQHF
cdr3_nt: TGTGCCAGCAGCTTAGGGGGCCCCGCGGGGGGTCAGCCCCAGCATTTT

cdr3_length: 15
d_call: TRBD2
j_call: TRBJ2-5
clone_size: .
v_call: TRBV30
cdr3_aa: CAWSVRLAGGETQYF
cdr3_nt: TGTGCCTGGAGTGTTCGACTAGCGGGGGGCGAGACCCAGTACTTC

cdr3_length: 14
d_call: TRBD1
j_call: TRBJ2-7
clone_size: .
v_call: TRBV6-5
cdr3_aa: CASSEDRGLYEQYF
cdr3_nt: TGTGCCAGCAGTGAGGACAGGGGGCTCTACGAGCAGTACTTC

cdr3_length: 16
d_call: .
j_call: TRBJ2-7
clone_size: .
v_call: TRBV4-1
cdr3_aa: CASSQRRTQASYEQYF
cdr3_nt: TGCGCCAGCAGCCAGAGGAGGACCCAAGCGTCCTACGAGCAGTACTTC

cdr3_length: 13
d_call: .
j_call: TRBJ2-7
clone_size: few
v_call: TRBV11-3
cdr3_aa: CATRDKVDREQYF
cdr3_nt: TGTGCCACCCGGGATAAGGTAGATCGCGAGCAGTACTTC

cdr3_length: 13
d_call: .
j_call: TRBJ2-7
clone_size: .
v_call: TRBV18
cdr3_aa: CASSPGQSYEQYF
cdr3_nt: TGTGCCAGCTCACCCGGACAATCCTACGAGCAGTACTTC

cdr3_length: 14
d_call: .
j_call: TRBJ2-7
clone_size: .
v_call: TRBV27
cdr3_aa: CASAPTRQDYEQYF
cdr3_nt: TGTGCCAGCGCACCTACTCGACAGGACTACGAGCAGTACTTC

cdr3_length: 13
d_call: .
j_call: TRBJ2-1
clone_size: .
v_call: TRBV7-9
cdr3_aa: CASSLDRDNFRFF
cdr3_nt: TGTGCCAGCAGCTTAGACCGGGACAACTTTCGGTTCTTC

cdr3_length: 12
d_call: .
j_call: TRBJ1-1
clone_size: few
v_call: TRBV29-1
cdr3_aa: CSVYEGNTEAFF
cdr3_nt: TGCAGCGTTTACGAGGGGAACACTGAAGCTTTCTTT

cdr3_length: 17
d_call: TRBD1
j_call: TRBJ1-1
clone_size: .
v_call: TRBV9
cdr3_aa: CASSAQGGTRMNTEAFF
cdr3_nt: TGTGCCAGCAGCGCCCAAGGGGGCACCCGAATGAACACTGAAGCTTTCTTT

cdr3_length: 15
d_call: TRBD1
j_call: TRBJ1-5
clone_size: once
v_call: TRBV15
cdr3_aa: CATSRGDSVNQPQHF
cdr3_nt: TGTGCCACCAGCAGAGGGGACAGCGTAAATCAGCCCCAGCATTTT

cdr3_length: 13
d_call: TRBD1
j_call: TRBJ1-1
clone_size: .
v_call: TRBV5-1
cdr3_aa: CASSLGQGGEAFF
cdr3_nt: TGCGCCAGCAGCTTGGGACAGGGGGGTGAAGCTTTCTTT

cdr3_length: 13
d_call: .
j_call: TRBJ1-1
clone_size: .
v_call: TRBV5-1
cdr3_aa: CASSLYGGTEAFF
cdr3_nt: TGCGCCAGCAGCTTGTATGGAGGCACTGAAGCTTTCTTT